These 21 T cell receptor beta chains were sequenced from one sample in a study of post-analysis software for immune sequencing data. Broader study findings: Patients showed TRBV5-6, TRBV5-1 and TRBV20-1 among five TRBV segments more frequent than in controls.

cDNA libraries for TCR beta contained unique molecular identifiers. TCRdb itself ran the PCR reads through MiXCR, one entry per CDR3 protein. The sample includes about 150,000 distinct CDR3 sequences, 30% of them seen just once. These receptors are not linked to any known antigen. Sequencing input: blood. The receptors here all came from a girl under 18 with multiple sclerosis.

This clonotype was seen only a few times. J is TRBJ1-2 and V is TRBV6-5; no clear D. Looked up from germline, CDR1 is MNHEY and CDR2 is SVGAGI. The V end was cut by 2 bases, the J end by 7 bases, with 14 bases between. The CDR3 runs 14 residues. The DNA of the CDR3 is TGTGCCAGCAGTTACGGGGTGAACCCGGGTGGCTACACCTTC. Its translation is CASSYGVNPGGYTF.

This clonotype was found a few times. The chain is built from TRBV5-1 and TRBJ1-1, with D possibly being TRBD1 (5 bases). In germline, CDR1 is SGHRS, CDR2 YFSETQ. This CDR3 region has 13 residues. V lost 4 bases and J 4 bases, leaving 11 bases between the germline ends. The CDR3: CASSLPGGTEAFF. CDR3 coding DNA: TGCGCCAGCAGCCTGCCGGGGGGCACTGAAGCTTTCTTT. Drawing the rest from reference TRBV5-1 and TRBJ1-1, the complete variable domain is KAGVTQTPRYLIKTRGQQVTLSCSPISGHRSVSWYQQTPGQGLQFLFEYFSETQRNKGNFPGRFSGRQFSNSRSEMNVSTLELGDSALYLCASSLPGGTEAFFGQGTRLTVV.

The chain combines TRBV4-1 with TRBJ2-7, with no clear D. The DNA end favors TRBJ2-5, so the J call may be wrong. This CDR3 contains 13 residues. Germline values: CDR1 MGHRA, CDR2 YSYEKL. The CDR3 region is CASSQQSSETQYF. In DNA form, the CDR3 reads TGCGCCAGCAGCCAACAGTCATCAGAGACCCAGTACTTC.

The rearrangement links TRBV20-1 to TRBJ2-1; D call uncertain. Germline V gene lookup returns CDR1 DFQATT and CDR2 SNEGSKA (reference sequence). V was pared by 5 bases and J by 4 bases, with 6 bases between. The CDR3 extends over 11 amino acids. The CDR3 DNA follows: TGCAGTGCTTATGGTTACAATGAGCAGTTCTTC. Translated: CSAYGYNEQFF.

This chain uses TRBV7-2 with TRBJ2-5; D may be TRBD1 (6 bases). The DNA matches TRBJ2-7 better at its end, which makes the J call doubtful. Germline CDR1 and CDR2: SGHTA and FQGNSA. The CDR3 runs to 13 residues. The CDR3 coding sequence is TGTGCCAGCAGCTTAAACGACAGGTACGAGCAGTACTTC. Its protein is CASSLNDRYEQYF.

As to this clonotype: This may be a read error: a much more frequent sequence differs by one nucleotide. The rearrangement links TRBV6-6 to TRBJ2-4, with 7 bases that match TRBD2. V lost 3 bases and J lost 8; bases outside the gene matches: 7. The V gene's germline CDR1 is MNHNY and CDR2 SVGAGI (reference sequence). The CDR3 extends over 14 amino acids. The CDR3 loop reads CASSYRLAEDIQYF. CDR3 DNA sequence: TGTGCCAGCAGTTATAGGCTAGCGGAGGACATTCAGTACTTC.

As to this clonotype: A much larger clone lies a single base off, so this may be a read error. This chain uses TRBV28 with TRBJ2-1, with D perhaps being TRBD1 or TRBD2 (5 bases each). The CDR3 length is 13 residues. Germline CDR1 reads MDHEN; CDR2 reads SYDVKM. CDR3 nucleotides: TGTGCCACCCAGGGCGGGTCCTGCAATGAGCAGTTCTTC. Translated: CATQGGSCNEQFF.

Regarding this clonotype: A much larger clone lies a single base off, so this may be a read error. The chain is built from TRBV6-6 and TRBJ2-3; D may be TRBD2 (6 bases). Germline lookup yields CDR1 MNHNY and CDR2 SVGAGI (reference sequence). The ends were cut back, 6 bases at V and 1 base at J, with 14 bases in the middle. The CDR3 is 15 amino acids. The CDR3 sequence is CASSPRASGTDTQYF. DNA for the CDR3: TGTGCCAGCAGCCCTAGGGCTAGCGGCACAGATACGCAGTATTTT.

This clonotype appeared many times. V gene TRBV5-1 combines with J gene TRBJ2-5, with 13 positions matching TRBD2. Germline assignment: CDR1 SGHRS and CDR2 YFSETQ. Germline trimming cut 0 bases from V and 3 bases from J; bases unmatched to any gene: 2. The CDR3 spans 16 residues. The CDR3 DNA sequence: TGCGCCAGCAGCTTGGGGACTAGCGGGAGAGAAGAGACCCAGTACTTC. Protein product: CASSLGTSGREETQYF. Together with reference TRBV5-1 and TRBJ2-5, the CDR3 gives the full variable domain: KAGVTQTPRYLIKTRGQQVTLSCSPISGHRSVSWYQQTPGQGLQFLFEYFSETQRNKGNFPGRFSGRQFSNSRSEMNVSTLELGDSALYLCASSLGTSGREETQYFGPGTRLLVL.

Ten or more counts support this clonotype. The chain couples TRBV20-1 to TRBJ2-1; the D gene is possibly TRBD2 (6 bases). Trimming shortened V by 3 bases and J by 2 bases, and 14 bases separated the two germline ends. This CDR3 comprises 15 residues. Germline loops: CDR1 DFQATT, CDR2 SNEGSKA (reference sequence). CDR3 nucleotide sequence: TGCAGTGCTAGTACCGGGAGTGCGGCCTACAATGAGCAGTTCTTC. Encoded protein: CSASTGSAAYNEQFF.

The V and J genes are TRBV5-1 and TRBJ2-3; D call uncertain. Trimming took off 0 bases at V and 5 bases at J, with 10 bases between the two ends. Germline V CDR1 and CDR2: SGHRS, YFSETQ. This CDR3 contains 14 residues. The CDR3 region has the DNA TGCGCCAGCAGCTTGGGCTATATCGGAGATACGCAGTATTTT. Amino acid sequence: CASSLGYIGDTQYF.

This clonotype was counted ten times or more. The chain joins TRBV5-5 to TRBJ2-1; either TRBD1 or TRBD2 may fit D (5 bases each). Germline V gene sequence: CDR1 SGHKS, CDR2 YYEKEE (reference sequence). There are 15 residues in the CDR3. Trimming took off 0 bases at V and 1 base at J, with 8 bases between the two ends. The CDR3 sequence is CASSLEWGSYNEQFF. CDR3 DNA: TGTGCCAGCAGCTTGGAATGGGGGTCCTACAATGAGCAGTTCTTC. Looking up the rest from reference TRBV5-5 and TRBJ2-1 gives the full variable domain: DAGVTQSPTHLIKTRGQQVTLRCSPISGHKSVSWYQQVLGQGPQFIFQYYEKEERGRGNFPDRFSARQFPNYSSELNVNALLLGDSALYLCASSLEWGSYNEQFFGPGTRLTVL.

A few counts support this clonotype. This chain joins TRBV20-1 and TRBJ1-2, with D perhaps matching TRBD1 (6 bases). This CDR3 is 13 amino acids long. V was cut by 4 bases and J by 4 bases, with 13 bases left in between. Germline assignment: CDR1 DFQATT and CDR2 SNEGSKA (reference sequence). CDR3 protein: CSAIGGSSYGYTF. The CDR3 nucleotides read TGCAGTGCTATAGGGGGGAGCAGCTATGGCTACACCTTC.

This clonotype was counted only a few times. The chain joins TRBV18 to TRBJ2-1; D may match TRBD1 or TRBD2 (5 bases each). The CDR3 totals 15 residues. Trimming shortened V by 6 bases and J by 1 base, and 13 bases separated the two germline ends. Germline V CDR1 and CDR2: KGHSH, LQKENI. This CDR3 reads CASSLLEGSYNEQFF. DNA for the CDR3: TGTGCCAGCTCTCTTTTAGAGGGGTCCTACAATGAGCAGTTCTTC.

The V call is TRBV29-1, the J call TRBJ1-1; TRBD1 is a possible D gene (6 bases). Germline CDR1 reads SQVTM; CDR2 reads ANQGSEA. The CDR3 totals 15 residues. V lost 4 bases and J lost 0, with 15 bases in between. The CDR3 protein is CSVARDTVMNTEAFF. The CDR3 coding sequence is TGCAGCGTTGCTCGGGACACAGTTATGAACACTGAAGCTTTCTTT.

This clonotype was counted between two and nine times. The chain carries TRBV11-2 and TRBJ2-3, with D perhaps matching TRBD2 (5 bases). V was cut by 5 bases and J by 2 bases, with 14 bases left in between. Germline CDR1 is SGHAT and CDR2 is FQNNGV. The CDR3 contains 15 residues. CDR3 sequence (DNA): TGTGCCAGCAGCCCCACCGGGAACCCCACAGATACGCAGTATTTT. Its translation is CASSPTGNPTDTQYF.

Many counts were recorded for this clonotype. The V call is TRBV4-2, the J call TRBJ2-3, with 8 positions matching TRBD2. Trimming at V came to 4 bases and at J to 6 bases, leaving 9 bases not matched to a gene. Germline V gives CDR1 LGHNA, CDR2 YNFKEQ. The CDR3 consists of 15 residues. This chain's CDR3 is CASSRTLGLADTQYF. The CDR3, as DNA: TGTGCCAGCAGCCGAACACTCGGACTAGCTGATACGCAGTATTTT.

Note on this clonotype: A much more abundant neighbour one base away suggests this may be a read error. CDR3 nucleotide sequence: TGTGCCATCAGTGGGACAGACACCTACGGGCAGTACTTC. It is translated as CAISGTDTYGQYF. V and J are TRBV10-3 and TRBJ2-7; TRBD1 is a possible D gene (6 bases). The CDR3 is made up of 13 amino acids. Germline V gene sequence: CDR1 ENHRY, CDR2 SYGVKD.

This clonotype turned up a few times. The gene calls are TRBV28 and TRBJ1-5; 7 bases align to TRBD1. Per the germline V gene, CDR1 is MDHEN and CDR2 is SYDVKM. V was clipped by 4 bases and J by 7 bases; unmatched bases: 10. The CDR3 spans 15 residues. CDR3 DNA: TGTGCCAGCAGTTCAAAGGAGAGGGGGCGGCAGCCCCAGCATTTT. Encoded protein: CASSSKERGRQPQHF.

This clonotype was seen more than once but under ten times. The junction and the germline gene differ at one end; a read error may be behind it. The chain uses TRBV10-1 and TRBJ2-1; D possibly corresponds to TRBD2 (6 bases). The assigned J gene may be wrong: the sequence end matches TRBJ2-7 better. CDR3 length: 15 amino acids. Germline V gene data show CDR1 as WNHNN and CDR2 as SYGVQD (reference sequence). Written as DNA, the CDR3 is TGCGCCGGCAGTGAGTCGATAACGGACTACAATGAGCAGTACTTC. As protein: CAGSESITDYNEQYF.

The table lists this clonotype with a few counts. The chain links TRBV4-1 to TRBJ2-1; a possible D gene is TRBD2 (5 bases). CDR1 is MGHRA, CDR2 YSYEKL, per germline. Trimming shortened V by 2 bases and J by 5 bases, and 10 bases separated the two germline ends. There are 14 residues in the CDR3. CDR3 bases: TGCGCCAGCAGCCAAATGGACTGGGACAATGAGCAGTTCTTC. Its translation is CASSQMDWDNEQFF.